The clone carrying this TCR beta chain was seen ten or more times. The time point is: sample taken at primary tumor resection. There were around 72 donors, all of them untreated patients with early-stage non-small cell lung cancer. Whole RNA from tumor, nontumor lung or frozen PBMC was sequenced unsorted. The germline V gene has CDR1 MNHEY and CDR2 SVGAGI. With 3 bases removed from V and 0 bases from J, the gap between germline ends came to 7 bases. This CDR3 contains 14 residues. Every TCR cDNA molecule bore its own unique molecular identifier. TCRdb re-derived calls from the 5' RACE reads in MiXCR, one entry per CDR3 protein. The table records about 39,000 distinct CDR3 sequences, 2.5% to 3.5% of them present only once. These data originate in a study of spatial heterogeneity in lung cancer. Overall study: Raw sequencing reads included, on average, more than ten appearances of each unique TCR and UMI combination.

Sequenced material: normal lung tissue next to the tumor, taken at surgery. This clonotype originated in a male donor with early-stage non-small cell lung cancer. The chain employs TRBV6-5 and TRBJ2-3; the D gene is possibly TRBD2 (5 bases). CDR3 amino acids: CASSYGSSTDTQYF. The DNA for the CDR3 is TGTGCCAGCAGTTATGGGAGTAGCACAGATACGCAGTATTTT.